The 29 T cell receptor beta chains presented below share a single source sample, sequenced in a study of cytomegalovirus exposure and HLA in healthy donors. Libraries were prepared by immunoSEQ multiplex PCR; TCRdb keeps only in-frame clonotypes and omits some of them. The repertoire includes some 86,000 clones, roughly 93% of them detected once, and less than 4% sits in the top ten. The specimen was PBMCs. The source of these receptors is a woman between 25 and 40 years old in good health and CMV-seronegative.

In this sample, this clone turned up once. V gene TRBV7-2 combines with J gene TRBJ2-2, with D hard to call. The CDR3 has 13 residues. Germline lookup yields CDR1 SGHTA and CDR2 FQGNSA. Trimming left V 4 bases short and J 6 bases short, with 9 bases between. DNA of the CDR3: TGTGCCAGCAGCTCTTATTTGTCCGGGGAGCTGTTTTTT. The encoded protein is CASSSYLSGELFF.

In DNA form, the CDR3 reads TGTGCCAGCAGCTCAGGACAGGGAGTTGCGGGGGAGCTGTTTTTT. Its translation is CASSSGQGVAGELFF. This sequence joins TRBV28 and TRBJ2-2; 8 nucleotides agree with TRBD1. Germline values: CDR1 MDHEN, CDR2 SYDVKM. This CDR3 region has 15 residues. J lost 8 bases, V lost 6 bases, and 11 bases had no gene match.

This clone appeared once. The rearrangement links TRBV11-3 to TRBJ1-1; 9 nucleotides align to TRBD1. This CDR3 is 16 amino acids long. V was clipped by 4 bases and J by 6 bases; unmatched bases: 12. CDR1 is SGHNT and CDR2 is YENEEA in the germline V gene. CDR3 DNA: TGTGCCAGCAGCTCACCGGGACAGGGAATTGACTCTGAAGCTTTCTTT. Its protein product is CASSSPGQGIDSEAFF.

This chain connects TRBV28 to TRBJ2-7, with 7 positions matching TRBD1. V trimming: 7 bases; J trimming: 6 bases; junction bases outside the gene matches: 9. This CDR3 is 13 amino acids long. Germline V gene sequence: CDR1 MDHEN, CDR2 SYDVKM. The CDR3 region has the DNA TGTGCCAGCACCATAGACAGGGCACGCGAGCAGTACTTC. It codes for CASTIDRAREQYF.

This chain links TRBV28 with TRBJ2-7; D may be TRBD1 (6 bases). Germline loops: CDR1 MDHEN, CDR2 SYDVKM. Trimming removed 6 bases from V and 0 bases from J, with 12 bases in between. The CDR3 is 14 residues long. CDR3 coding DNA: TGTGCCAGCAGGTGGACAGAGAGCTCCTACGAGCAGTACTTC. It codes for CASRWTESSYEQYF.

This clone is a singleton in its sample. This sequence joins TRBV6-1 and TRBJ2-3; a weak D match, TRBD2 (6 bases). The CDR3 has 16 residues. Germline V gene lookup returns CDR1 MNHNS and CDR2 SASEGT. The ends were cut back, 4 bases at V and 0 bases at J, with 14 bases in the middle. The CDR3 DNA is TGTGCCAGCAGTGTATGGGACTTCTCTAGCACAGATACGCAGTATTTT. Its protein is CASSVWDFSSTDTQYF.

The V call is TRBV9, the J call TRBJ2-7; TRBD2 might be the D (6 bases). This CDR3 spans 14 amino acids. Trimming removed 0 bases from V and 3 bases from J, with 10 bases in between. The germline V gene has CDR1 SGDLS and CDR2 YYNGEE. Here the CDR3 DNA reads TGTGCCAGCAGCGTAGTTCCGGGGGACTACGAGCAGTACTTC. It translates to CASSVVPGDYEQYF. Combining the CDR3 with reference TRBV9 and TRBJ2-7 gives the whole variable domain DSGVTQTPKHLITATGQRVTLRCSPRSGDLSVYWYQQSLDQGLQFLIQYYNGEERAKGNILERFSAQQFPDLHSELNLSSLELGDSALYFCASSVVPGDYEQYFGPGTRLTVT.

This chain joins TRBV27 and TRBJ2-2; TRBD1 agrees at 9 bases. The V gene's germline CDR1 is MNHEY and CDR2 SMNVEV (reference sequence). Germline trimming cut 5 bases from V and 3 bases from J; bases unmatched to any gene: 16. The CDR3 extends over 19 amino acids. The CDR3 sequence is CASSPPGPGQGMHTGELFF. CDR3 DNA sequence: TGTGCCAGCAGTCCCCCCGGCCCGGGACAGGGTATGCACACCGGGGAGCTGTTTTTT.

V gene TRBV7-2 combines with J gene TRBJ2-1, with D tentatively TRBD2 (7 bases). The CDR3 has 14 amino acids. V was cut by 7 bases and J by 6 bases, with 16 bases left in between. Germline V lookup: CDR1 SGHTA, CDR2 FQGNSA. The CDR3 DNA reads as TGTGCCAGCAATCCCCTGGGGGGGCTCAATGAGCAGTTCTTC. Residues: CASNPLGGLNEQFF.

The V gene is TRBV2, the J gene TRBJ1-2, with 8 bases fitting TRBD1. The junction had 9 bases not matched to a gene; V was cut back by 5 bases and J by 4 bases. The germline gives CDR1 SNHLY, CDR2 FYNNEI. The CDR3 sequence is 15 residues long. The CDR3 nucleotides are TGTGCCAGCAGTAACTTGCAGGGGGCTCCCTATGGCTACACCTTC. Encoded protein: CASSNLQGAPYGYTF.

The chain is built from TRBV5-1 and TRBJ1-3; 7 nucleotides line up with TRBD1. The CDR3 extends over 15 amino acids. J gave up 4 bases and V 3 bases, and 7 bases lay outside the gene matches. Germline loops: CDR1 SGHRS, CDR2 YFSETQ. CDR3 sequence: CASSWQGTDGNTIYF. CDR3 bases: TGCGCCAGCAGCTGGCAAGGGACAGACGGAAACACCATATATTTT. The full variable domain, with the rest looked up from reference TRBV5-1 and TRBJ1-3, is KAGVTQTPRYLIKTRGQQVTLSCSPISGHRSVSWYQQTPGQGLQFLFEYFSETQRNKGNFPGRFSGRQFSNSRSEMNVSTLELGDSALYLCASSWQGTDGNTIYFGEGSWLTVV.

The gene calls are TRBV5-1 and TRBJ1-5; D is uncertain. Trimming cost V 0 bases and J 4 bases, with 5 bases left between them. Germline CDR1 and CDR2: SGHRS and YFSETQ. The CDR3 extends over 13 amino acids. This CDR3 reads CASSLGPNQPQHF. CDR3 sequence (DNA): TGCGCCAGCAGCTTGGGGCCTAATCAGCCCCAGCATTTT.

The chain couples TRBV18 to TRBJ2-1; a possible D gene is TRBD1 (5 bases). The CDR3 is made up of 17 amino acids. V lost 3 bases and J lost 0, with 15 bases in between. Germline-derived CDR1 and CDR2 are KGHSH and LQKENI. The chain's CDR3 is CASSPQPGASSYNEQFF. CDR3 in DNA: TGTGCCAGCTCACCTCAACCTGGGGCTAGCTCCTACAATGAGCAGTTCTTC.

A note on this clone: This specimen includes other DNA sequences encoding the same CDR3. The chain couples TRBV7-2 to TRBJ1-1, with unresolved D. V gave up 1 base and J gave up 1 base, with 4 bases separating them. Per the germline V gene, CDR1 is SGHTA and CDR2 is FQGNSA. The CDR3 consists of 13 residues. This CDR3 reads CASSLGQNTEAFF. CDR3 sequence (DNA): TGTGCCAGCAGCTTAGGACAGAACACTGAAGCTTTCTTT. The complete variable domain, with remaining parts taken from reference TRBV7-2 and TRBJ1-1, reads GAGVSQSPSNKVTEKGKDVELRCDPISGHTALYWYRQSLGQGLEFLIYFQGNSAPDKSGLPSDRFSAERTGGSVSTLTIQRTQQEDSAVYLCASSLGQNTEAFFGQGTRLTVV.

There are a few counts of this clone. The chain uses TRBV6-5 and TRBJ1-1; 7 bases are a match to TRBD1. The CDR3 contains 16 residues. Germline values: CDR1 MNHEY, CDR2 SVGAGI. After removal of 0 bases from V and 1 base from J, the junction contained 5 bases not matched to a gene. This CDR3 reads CASSYSTGKPNTEAFF. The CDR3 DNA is TGTGCCAGCAGTTACTCGACAGGGAAACCGAACACTGAAGCTTTCTTT.

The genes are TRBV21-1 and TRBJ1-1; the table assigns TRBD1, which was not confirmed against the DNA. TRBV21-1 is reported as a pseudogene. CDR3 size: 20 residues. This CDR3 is CASSKGRGGSRTGRDTEAFF. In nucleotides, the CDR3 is TGTGCCAGCAGCAAAGGCAGGGGTGGTTCGAGGACGGGACGGGACACTGAAGCTTTCTTT.

The CDR3 nucleotides read TGTGCCTGGAGTACCGGACAGGGGAGCAATCAGCCCCAGCATTTT. This encodes CAWSTGQGSNQPQHF. The chain combines TRBV30 with TRBJ1-5, with 9 nucleotides matching TRBD1. V shed 2 bases, J shed 1 base, and the junction held 3 bases outside the gene matches. Germline V gene lookup returns CDR1 GTSNPN and CDR2 SVGIG (reference sequence). CDR3 length equals 15 residues.

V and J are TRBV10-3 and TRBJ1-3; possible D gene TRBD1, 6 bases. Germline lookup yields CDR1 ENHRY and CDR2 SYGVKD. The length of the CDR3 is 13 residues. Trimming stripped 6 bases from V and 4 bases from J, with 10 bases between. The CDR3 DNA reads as TGTGCCATCAGCCCAACAGGGGGAAACACCATATATTTT. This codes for CAISPTGGNTIYF.

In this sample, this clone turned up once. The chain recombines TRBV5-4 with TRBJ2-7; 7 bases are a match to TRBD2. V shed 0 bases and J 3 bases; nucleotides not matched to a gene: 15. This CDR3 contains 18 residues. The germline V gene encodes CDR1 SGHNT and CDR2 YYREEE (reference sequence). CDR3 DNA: TGTGCCAGCAGCTTGGAACTCAGCGGGGCTAGCTCAGTCTACGAGCAGTACTTC. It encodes CASSLELSGASSVYEQYF.

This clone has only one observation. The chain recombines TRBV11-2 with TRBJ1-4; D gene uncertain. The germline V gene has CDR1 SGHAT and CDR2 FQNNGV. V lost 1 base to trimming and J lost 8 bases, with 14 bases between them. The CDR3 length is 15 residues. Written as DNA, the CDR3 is TGTGCCAGCAGCTTAGGTAGTGCGATCGGGGAAAAACTGTTTTTT. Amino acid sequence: CASSLGSAIGEKLFF.

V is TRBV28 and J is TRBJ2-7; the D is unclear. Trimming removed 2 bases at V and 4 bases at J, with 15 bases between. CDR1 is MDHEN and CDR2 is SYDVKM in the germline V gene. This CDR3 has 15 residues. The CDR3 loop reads CASSLVSRFTYEQYF. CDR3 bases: TGTGCCAGCAGTTTAGTTTCGAGGTTTACGTACGAGCAGTACTTC.

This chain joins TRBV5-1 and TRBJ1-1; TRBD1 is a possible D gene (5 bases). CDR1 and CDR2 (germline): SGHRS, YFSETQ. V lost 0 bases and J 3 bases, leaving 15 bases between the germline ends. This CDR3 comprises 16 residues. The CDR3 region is CASSLGAGGVYTEAFF. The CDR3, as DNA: TGCGCCAGCAGCTTGGGGGCCGGAGGGGTGTACACTGAAGCTTTCTTT.

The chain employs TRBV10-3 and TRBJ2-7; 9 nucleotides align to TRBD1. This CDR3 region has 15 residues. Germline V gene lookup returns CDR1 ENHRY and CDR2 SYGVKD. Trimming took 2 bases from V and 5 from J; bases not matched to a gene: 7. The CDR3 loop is CAISEPTGGVDEQYF. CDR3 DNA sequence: TGTGCCATCAGTGAGCCGACAGGGGGAGTTGACGAGCAGTACTTC.

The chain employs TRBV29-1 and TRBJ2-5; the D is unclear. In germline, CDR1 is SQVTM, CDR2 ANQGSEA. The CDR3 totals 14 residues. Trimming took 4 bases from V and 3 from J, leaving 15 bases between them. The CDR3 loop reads CSVAPREPKETQYF. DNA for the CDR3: TGCAGCGTTGCCCCGCGAGAACCTAAAGAGACCCAGTACTTC. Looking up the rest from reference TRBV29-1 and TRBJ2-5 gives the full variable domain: SAVISQKPSRDICQRGTSLTIQCQVDSQVTMMFWYRQQPGQSLTLIATANQGSEATYESGFVIDKFPISRPNLTFSTLTVSNMSPEDSSIYLCSVAPREPKETQYFGPGTRLLVL.

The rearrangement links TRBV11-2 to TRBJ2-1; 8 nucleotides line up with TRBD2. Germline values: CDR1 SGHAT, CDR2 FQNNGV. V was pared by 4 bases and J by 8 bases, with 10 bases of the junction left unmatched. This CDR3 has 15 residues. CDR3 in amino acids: CASSWLAGAGDEQFF. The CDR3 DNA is TGTGCCAGCAGCTGGCTAGCGGGCGCGGGAGATGAGCAGTTCTTC. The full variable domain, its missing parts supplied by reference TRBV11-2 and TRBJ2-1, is EAGVAQSPRYKIIEKRQSVAFWCNPISGHATLYWYQQILGQGPKLLIQFQNNGVVDDSQLPKDRFSAERLKGVDSTLKIQPAKLEDSAVYLCASSWLAGAGDEQFFGPGTRLTVL.

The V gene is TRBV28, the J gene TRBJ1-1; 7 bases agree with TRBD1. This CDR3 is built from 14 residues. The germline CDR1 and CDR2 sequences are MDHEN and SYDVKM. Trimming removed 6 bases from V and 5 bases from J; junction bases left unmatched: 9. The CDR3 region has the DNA TGTGCCAGCAGGTTCACAGGGGTGAGGACTGAAGCTTTCTTT. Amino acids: CASRFTGVRTEAFF.

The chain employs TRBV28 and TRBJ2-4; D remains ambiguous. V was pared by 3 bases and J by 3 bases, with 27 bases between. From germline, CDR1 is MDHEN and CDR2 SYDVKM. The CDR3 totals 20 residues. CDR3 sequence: CASSFAKSLSGPIGKNIQYF. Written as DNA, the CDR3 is TGTGCCAGCAGTTTCGCCAAAAGTCTATCGGGTCCTATAGGCAAAAACATTCAGTACTTC.

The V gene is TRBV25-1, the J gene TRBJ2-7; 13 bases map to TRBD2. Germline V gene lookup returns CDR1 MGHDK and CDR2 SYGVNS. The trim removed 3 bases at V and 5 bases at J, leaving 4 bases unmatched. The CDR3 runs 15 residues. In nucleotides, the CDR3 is TGTGCCAGCAGTGAGACTAGCGGGAGGCCCCACGAGCAGTACTTC. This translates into CASSETSGRPHEQYF.

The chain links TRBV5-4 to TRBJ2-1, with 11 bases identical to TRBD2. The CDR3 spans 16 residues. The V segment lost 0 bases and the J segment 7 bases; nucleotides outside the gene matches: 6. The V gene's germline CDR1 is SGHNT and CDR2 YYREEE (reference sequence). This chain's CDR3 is CASSLAAASGGNEQFF. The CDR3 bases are TGTGCCAGCAGCTTGGCCGCGGCTAGCGGGGGGAATGAGCAGTTCTTC.